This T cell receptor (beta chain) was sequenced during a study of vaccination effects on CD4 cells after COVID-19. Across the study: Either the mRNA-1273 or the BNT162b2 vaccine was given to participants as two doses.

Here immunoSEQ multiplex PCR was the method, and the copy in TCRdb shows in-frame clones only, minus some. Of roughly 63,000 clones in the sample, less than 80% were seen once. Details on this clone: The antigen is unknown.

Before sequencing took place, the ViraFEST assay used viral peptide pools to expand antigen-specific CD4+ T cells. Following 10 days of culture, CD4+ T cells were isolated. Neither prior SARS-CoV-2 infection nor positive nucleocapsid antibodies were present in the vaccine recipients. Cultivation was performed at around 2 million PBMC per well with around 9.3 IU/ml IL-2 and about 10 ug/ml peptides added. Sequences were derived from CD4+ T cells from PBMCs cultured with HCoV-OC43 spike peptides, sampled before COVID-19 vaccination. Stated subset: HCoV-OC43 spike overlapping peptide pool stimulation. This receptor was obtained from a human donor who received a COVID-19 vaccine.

CDR3 region: CASSLERGDTQYF. The CDR3 DNA is TGTGCCAGCAGCTTAGAGAGAGGAGATACGCAGTATTTT. V and J are TRBV13 and TRBJ2-3; D is unclear. The length of the CDR3 is 13 residues. Trimming shortened V by 1 base and J by 5 bases, and 7 bases separated the two germline ends. The germline V gene has CDR1 PRHDT and CDR2 FYEKMQ (reference sequence).